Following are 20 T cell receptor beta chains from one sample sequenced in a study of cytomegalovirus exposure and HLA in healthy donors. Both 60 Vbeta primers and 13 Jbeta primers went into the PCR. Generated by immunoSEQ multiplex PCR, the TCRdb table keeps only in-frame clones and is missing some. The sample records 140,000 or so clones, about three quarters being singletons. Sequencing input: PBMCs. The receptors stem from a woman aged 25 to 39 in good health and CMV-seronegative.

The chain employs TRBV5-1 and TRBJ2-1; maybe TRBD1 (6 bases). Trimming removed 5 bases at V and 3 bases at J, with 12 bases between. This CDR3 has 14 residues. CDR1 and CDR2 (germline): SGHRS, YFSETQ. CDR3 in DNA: TGCGCCAGCAGTTCTGGACAGAGCTACAATGAGCAGTTCTTC. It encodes CASSSGQSYNEQFF.

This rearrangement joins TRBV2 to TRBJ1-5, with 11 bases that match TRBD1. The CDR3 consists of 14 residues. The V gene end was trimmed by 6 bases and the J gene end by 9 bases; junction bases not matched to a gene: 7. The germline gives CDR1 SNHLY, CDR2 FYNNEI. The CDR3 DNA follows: TGTGCCAGCAGCGGACAGGGGGCCCCTGGGCCCCAGCATTTT. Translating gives CASSGQGAPGPQHF.

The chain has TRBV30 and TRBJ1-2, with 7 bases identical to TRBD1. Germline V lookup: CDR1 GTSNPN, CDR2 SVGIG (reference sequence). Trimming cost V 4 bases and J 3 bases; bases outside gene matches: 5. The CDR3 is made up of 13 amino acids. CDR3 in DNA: TGTGCCTGGATCTTAACAGGGGACTATGGCTACACCTTC. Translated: CAWILTGDYGYTF.

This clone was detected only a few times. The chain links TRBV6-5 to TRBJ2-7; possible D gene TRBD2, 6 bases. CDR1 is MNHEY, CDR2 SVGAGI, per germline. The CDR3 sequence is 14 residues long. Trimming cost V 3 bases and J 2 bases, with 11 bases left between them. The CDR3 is CASSYARGTYEQYF. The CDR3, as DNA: TGTGCCAGCAGTTATGCCCGGGGGACCTACGAGCAGTACTTC.

The CDR3 spells CASSITSTAYSGNTIYF. The CDR3 nucleotides are TGTGCCAGTAGTATCACCTCGACAGCGTACTCTGGAAACACCATATATTTT. The rearrangement uses TRBV19 and TRBJ1-3, with a possible D match to TRBD1 (5 bases). The V and J ends lost 3 bases and 0 bases respectively, with 15 bases between them. CDR3 length: 17 amino acids. Germline loops: CDR1 LNHDA, CDR2 SQIVND (reference sequence).

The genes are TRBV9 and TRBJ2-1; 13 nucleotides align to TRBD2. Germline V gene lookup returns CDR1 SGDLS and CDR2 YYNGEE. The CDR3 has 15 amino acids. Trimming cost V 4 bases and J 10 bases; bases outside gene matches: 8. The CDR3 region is CASSPTSGGAWEQFF. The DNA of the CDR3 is TGTGCCAGCAGCCCCACTAGCGGGGGGGCCTGGGAGCAGTTCTTC.

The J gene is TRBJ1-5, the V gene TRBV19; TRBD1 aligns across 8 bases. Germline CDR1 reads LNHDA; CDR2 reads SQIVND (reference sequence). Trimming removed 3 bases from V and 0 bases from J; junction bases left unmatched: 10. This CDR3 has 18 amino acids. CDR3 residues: CASSIGQGGHNSNQPQHF. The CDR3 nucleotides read TGTGCCAGTAGTATCGGACAGGGAGGCCATAATAGCAATCAGCCCCAGCATTTT. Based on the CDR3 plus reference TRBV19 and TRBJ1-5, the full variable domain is DGGITQSPKYLFRKEGQNVTLSCEQNLNHDAMYWYRQDPGQGLRLIYYSQIVNDFQKGDIAEGYSVSREKKESFPLTVTSAQKNPTAFYLCASSIGQGGHNSNQPQHFGDGTRLSIL.

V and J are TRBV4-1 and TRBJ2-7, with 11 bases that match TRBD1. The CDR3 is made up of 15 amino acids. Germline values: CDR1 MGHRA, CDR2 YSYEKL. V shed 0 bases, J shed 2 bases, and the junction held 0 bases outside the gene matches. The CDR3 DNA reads TGCGCCAGCAGCCAAGAGGGACAGGGGGCCTACGAGCAGTACTTC. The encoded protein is CASSQEGQGAYEQYF.

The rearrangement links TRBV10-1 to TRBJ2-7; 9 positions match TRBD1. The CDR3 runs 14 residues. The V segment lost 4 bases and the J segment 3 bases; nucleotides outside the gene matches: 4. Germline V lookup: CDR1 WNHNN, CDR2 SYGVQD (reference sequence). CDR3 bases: TGCGCCAGCAGTGGGGACAGGGATGGCTACGAGCAGTACTTC. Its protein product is CASSGDRDGYEQYF.

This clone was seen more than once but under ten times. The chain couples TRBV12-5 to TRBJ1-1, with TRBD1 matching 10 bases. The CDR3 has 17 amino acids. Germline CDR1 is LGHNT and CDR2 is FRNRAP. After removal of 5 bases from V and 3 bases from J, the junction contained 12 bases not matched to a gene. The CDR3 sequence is CASGQPGQGNRYTEAFF. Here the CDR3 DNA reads TGTGCTAGTGGTCAGCCGGGACAGGGGAACCGGTACACTGAAGCTTTCTTT.

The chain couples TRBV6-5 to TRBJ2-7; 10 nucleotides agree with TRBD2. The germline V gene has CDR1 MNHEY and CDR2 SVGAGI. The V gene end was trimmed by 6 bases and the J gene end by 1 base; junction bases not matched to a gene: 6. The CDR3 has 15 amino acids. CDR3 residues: CASRATSGESYEQYF. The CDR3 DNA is TGTGCCAGCAGAGCTACTAGCGGGGAATCCTACGAGCAGTACTTC.

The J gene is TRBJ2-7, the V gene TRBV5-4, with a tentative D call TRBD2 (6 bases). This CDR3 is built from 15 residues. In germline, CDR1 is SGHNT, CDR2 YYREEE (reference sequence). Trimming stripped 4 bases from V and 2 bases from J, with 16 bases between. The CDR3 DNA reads TGTGCCAGCAGCCCCGGGACTCTCGGGGCCTACGAGCAGTACTTC. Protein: CASSPGTLGAYEQYF.

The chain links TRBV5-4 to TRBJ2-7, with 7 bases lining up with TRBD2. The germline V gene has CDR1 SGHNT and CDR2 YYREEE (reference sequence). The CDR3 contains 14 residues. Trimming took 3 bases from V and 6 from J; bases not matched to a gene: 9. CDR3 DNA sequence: TGTGCCAGCAGCTCCCCAGGGCGGGGGTCCGAGCAGTACTTC. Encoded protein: CASSSPGRGSEQYF.

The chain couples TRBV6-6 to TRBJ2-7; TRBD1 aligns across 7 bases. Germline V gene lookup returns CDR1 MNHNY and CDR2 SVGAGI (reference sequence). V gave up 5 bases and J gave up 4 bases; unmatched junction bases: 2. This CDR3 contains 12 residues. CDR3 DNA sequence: TGTGCCAGCAGTCTGGGACAGTACGAGCAGTACTTC. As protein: CASSLGQYEQYF.

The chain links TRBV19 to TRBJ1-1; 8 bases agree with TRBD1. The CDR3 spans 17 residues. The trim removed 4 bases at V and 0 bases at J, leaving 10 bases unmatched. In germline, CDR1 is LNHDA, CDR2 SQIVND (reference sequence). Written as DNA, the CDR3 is TGTGCCAGTAGTAGGGACAGGAACATGTGGGTGAACACTGAAGCTTTCTTT. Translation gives CASSRDRNMWVNTEAFF.

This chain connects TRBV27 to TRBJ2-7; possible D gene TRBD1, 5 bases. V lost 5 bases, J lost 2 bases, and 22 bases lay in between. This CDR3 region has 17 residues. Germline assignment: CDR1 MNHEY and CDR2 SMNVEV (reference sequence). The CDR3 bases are TGTGCCAGCAGTCCTACCGATCTAGTGGGGCGGCCCTACGAGCAGTACTTC. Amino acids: CASSPTDLVGRPYEQYF.

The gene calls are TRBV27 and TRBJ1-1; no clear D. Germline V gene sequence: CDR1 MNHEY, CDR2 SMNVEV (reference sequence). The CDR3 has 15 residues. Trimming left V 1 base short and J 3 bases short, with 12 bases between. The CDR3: CASSLFFGEDTEAFF. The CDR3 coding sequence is TGTGCCAGCAGTTTATTTTTCGGAGAAGACACTGAAGCTTTCTTT.

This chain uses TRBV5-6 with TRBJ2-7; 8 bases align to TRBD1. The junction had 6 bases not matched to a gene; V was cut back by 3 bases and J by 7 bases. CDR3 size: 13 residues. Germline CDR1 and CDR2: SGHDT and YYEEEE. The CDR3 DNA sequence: TGTGCCAGCAGCTCAGGACAGGGTGAAGAGCAGTACTTC. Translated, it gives CASSSGQGEEQYF. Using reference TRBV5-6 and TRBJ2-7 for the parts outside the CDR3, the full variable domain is DAGVTQSPTHLIKTRGQQVTLRCSPKSGHDTVSWYQQALGQGPQFIFQYYEEEERQRGNFPDRFSGHQFPNYSSELNVNALLLGDSALYLCASSSGQGEEQYFGPGTRLTVT.

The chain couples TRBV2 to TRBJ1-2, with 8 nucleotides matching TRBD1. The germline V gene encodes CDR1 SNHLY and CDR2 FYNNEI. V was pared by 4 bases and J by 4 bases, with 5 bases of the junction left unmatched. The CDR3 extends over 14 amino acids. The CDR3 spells CASSAMTGVYGYTF. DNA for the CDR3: TGTGCCAGCAGTGCGATGACAGGGGTCTATGGCTACACCTTC.

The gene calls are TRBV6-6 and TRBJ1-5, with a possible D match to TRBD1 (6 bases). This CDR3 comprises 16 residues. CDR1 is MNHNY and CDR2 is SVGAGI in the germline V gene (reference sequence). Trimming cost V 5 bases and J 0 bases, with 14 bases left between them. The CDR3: CASSLLGTSSNQPQHF. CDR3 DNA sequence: TGTGCCAGCAGTCTCCTAGGGACATCTAGCAATCAGCCCCAGCATTTT.